This entry lists 14 T cell receptor beta chains sequenced from one sample in a study of blood T cell repertoires in COVID-19. This table comes from immunoSEQ multiplex PCR, and its TCRdb copy is limited to in-frame clones, with some not included. The sample includes under 150,000 clones, 75% to 85% seen only once; the top ten take around 4.4%. What was sequenced was peripheral blood. These receptors came from a man aged 60 to 75 with acute or convalescent COVID-19.

With respect to this clone: The sample has other DNA sequences that encode this CDR3 too. The V call is TRBV10-2, the J call TRBJ1-2, with a possible D match to TRBD1 (6 bases). The germline V gene has CDR1 WSHSY and CDR2 SAAADI. The CDR3 consists of 14 residues. V gave up 2 bases and J gave up 7 bases, with 14 bases separating them. The CDR3 nucleotides are TGCGCCAGCAGTGAGATAGGCAGGGGAGCTGGCTACACCTTC. Amino acids: CASSEIGRGAGYTF.

This clone was seen a handful of times. The chain joins TRBV7-8 to TRBJ1-3; tentative D call: TRBD1 (5 bases). This CDR3 comprises 14 residues. CDR1 and CDR2 (germline): SGHVS, FQNEAQ. Trimming cost V 2 bases and J 3 bases, with 8 bases left between them. CDR3 DNA sequence: TGTGCCAGCAGCTTATCCAGGGATGGAAACACCATATATTTT. Protein product: CASSLSRDGNTIYF.

The chain couples TRBV7-9 to TRBJ2-3; D is possibly TRBD1 (6 bases). Germline V gene lookup returns CDR1 SEHNR and CDR2 FQNEAQ (reference sequence). V lost 11 bases and J lost 3, with 9 bases in between. This CDR3 is 11 amino acids long. CDR3 residues: CALQGTDTQYF. CDR3 coding DNA: TGTGCCTTACAGGGTACAGATACGCAGTATTTT.

The CDR3 nucleotides are TGCGCCAGCAGCTTTGGGCGCGACACTGAAGCTTTCTTT. Translated: CASSFGRDTEAFF. The V call is TRBV5-1, the J call TRBJ1-1; D is unclear. V was cut by 2 bases and J by 3 bases, with 8 bases left in between. This CDR3 has 13 amino acids. The V gene's germline CDR1 is SGHRS and CDR2 YFSETQ.

The chain's CDR3 is CAWSFTGGKGETQYF. In DNA, the CDR3 is TGTGCCTGGAGTTTCACAGGGGGCAAGGGAGAGACCCAGTACTTC. This chain links TRBV30 with TRBJ2-5, with 9 nucleotides matching TRBD1. The V gene end was trimmed by 2 bases and the J gene end by 4 bases; junction bases not matched to a gene: 8. There are 15 residues in the CDR3. Germline V gene sequence: CDR1 GTSNPN, CDR2 SVGIG (reference sequence).

The chain carries TRBV6-5 and TRBJ2-7, with 10 bases lining up with TRBD1. After removal of 2 bases from V and 7 bases from J, the junction contained 8 bases not matched to a gene. The CDR3 loop spans 15 amino acids. Germline V gives CDR1 MNHEY, CDR2 SVGAGI. CDR3 loop: CASSYTPGQGSEQYF. DNA of the CDR3: TGTGCCAGCAGTTACACGCCGGGACAGGGGTCAGAGCAGTACTTC.

The chain has TRBV7-6 and TRBJ2-1; D unclear. Trimming pared 1 base from V and 10 bases from J, leaving 11 bases between. Looked up from germline, CDR1 is SGHVS and CDR2 is FNYEAQ. CDR3 length: 13 amino acids. The CDR3 sequence: CASSLGGAMEQFF. The CDR3 DNA sequence: TGTGCCAGCAGCTTAGGCGGAGCAATGGAGCAGTTCTTC.

This clone was detected once. The rearrangement joins TRBV4-2 to TRBJ1-2; D is perhaps TRBD1 (5 bases). CDR1 is LGHNA and CDR2 is YNFKEQ in the germline V gene. The V gene lost 0 bases and the J gene lost 5 bases, with 16 bases spanning the gap. The CDR3 length is 16 residues. The CDR3 bases are TGTGCCAGCAGCCAAGAAACAGGCGGCCTTAGTTATGGCTACACCTTC. It is translated as CASSQETGGLSYGYTF.

This chain connects TRBV4-2 to TRBJ2-5; 12 bases line up with TRBD2. With V trimmed by 4 bases and J by 3 bases, 3 bases remained unmatched. The CDR3 is made up of 15 amino acids. Germline V gene data show CDR1 as LGHNA and CDR2 as YNFKEQ. Here the CDR3 reads CASSPRTSGEETQYF. DNA of the CDR3: TGTGCCAGCAGCCCCCGGACTAGCGGGGAAGAGACCCAGTACTTC.

J is TRBJ1-2 and V is TRBV5-4; no firm D call. The CDR3 is made up of 13 amino acids. In germline, CDR1 is SGHNT, CDR2 YYREEE (reference sequence). V was cut by 1 base and J by 8 bases, with 12 bases left in between. The CDR3 loop is CASSLTDLSGYTF. CDR3 nucleotide sequence: TGTGCCAGCAGCTTGACTGATCTTTCAGGCTACACCTTC.

Points on this clone: Other DNA variants within this sample encode the same CDR3. The V call is TRBV19, the J call TRBJ1-5, with 11 bases that match TRBD1. The CDR3 runs 14 residues. The ends lost 7 bases at V and 7 bases at J; junction bases unmatched: 6. Germline loops: CDR1 LNHDA, CDR2 SQIVND (reference sequence). DNA for the CDR3: TGTGCCAGTACCGGGACAGGGGGTAACCAGCCCCAGCATTTT. This sequence encodes CASTGTGGNQPQHF.

This clone was recorded many times. The J gene is TRBJ2-7, the V gene TRBV6-5; no clear D. The germline V gene has CDR1 MNHEY and CDR2 SVGAGI. Trimming took off 2 bases at V and 2 bases at J, with 4 bases between the two ends. This CDR3 contains 12 residues. The CDR3 sequence: CASSYGTYEQYF. DNA for the CDR3: TGTGCCAGCAGTTACGGCACCTACGAGCAGTACTTC.

The chain joins TRBV28 to TRBJ2-7; D gene unclear. From germline, CDR1 is MDHEN and CDR2 SYDVKM. Trimming left V 6 bases short and J 12 bases short, with 15 bases between. The length of the CDR3 is 11 residues. In DNA form, the CDR3 reads TGTGCCAGCAGGTTCGAGTTTCGGTGGTACTTC. Protein sequence: CASRFEFRWYF.

The V and J genes are TRBV15 and TRBJ1-2, with 8 bases that match TRBD1. This CDR3 comprises 16 residues. The germline gives CDR1 LNHNV, CDR2 YYDKDF (reference sequence). V lost 0 bases, J lost 7 bases, and 10 bases stayed unmatched. CDR3 bases: TGTGCCACCAGCAGAGATCTTCGCAGGGGGCATCCTGGCTACACCTTC. Translating it yields CATSRDLRRGHPGYTF.